Each of the 3 T cell receptor beta chains below was sequenced from the same sample in a study of CD8 T cells in ankylosing spondylitis. The study's findings and limits: For ankylosing spondylitis blood, a TCR beta motif of about eight highly homologous variants appeared characteristic.

These TCRs are of unknown antigen specificity. TCRdb passed the 5' RACE reads through MiXCR, listing each CDR3 protein once. The data contain approximately 140,000 distinct CDR3 sequences, 15% to 20% of them singletons. Input material: blood, either unsorted or a sorted T cell fraction (not recorded which). These receptors were collected from a male donor with ankylosing spondylitis.

J is TRBJ2-2 and V is TRBV9, with D possibly called TRBD1 or TRBD2 (5 bases each). This CDR3 spans 12 amino acids. Germline assignment: CDR1 SGDLS and CDR2 YYNGEE. V was pared by 6 bases and J by 4 bases, with 7 bases between. CDR3 protein: CASTGPTGELFF. The CDR3 DNA sequence: TGTGCCAGCACGGGACCCACCGGGGAGCTGTTTTTT.

The rearrangement links TRBV11-2 to TRBJ2-1, with 8 bases fitting TRBD2. V lost 6 bases, J lost 7 bases, and 8 bases stayed unmatched. The germline V gene has CDR1 SGHAT and CDR2 FQNNGV. This CDR3 region has 14 residues. Here the CDR3 DNA reads TGTGCCAGCAGGGGAGCGGGAGTCGGGAATGAGCAGTTCTTC. This sequence encodes CASRGAGVGNEQFF.

This clonotype was seen only a few times. One end of the junction does not line up with germline, which may come from a read error. V is TRBV28 and J is TRBJ1-5; D unclear. Germline-derived CDR1 and CDR2 are MDHEN and SYDVKM. The CDR3 is 16 residues long. The CDR3 loop reads CAGSLLVLVAGQPQHF. Written as DNA, the CDR3 is TGTGCCGGCAGCCTCCTGGTTCTTGTGGCGGGTCAGCCCCAGCATTTT. Combining the CDR3 with reference TRBV28 and TRBJ1-5 gives the whole variable domain DVKVTQSSRYLVKRTGEKVFLECVQDMDHENMFWYRQDPGLGLRLIYFSYDVKMKEKGDIPEGYSVSREKKERFSLILESASTNQTSMYLCAGSLLVLVAGQPQHFGDGTRLSIL.